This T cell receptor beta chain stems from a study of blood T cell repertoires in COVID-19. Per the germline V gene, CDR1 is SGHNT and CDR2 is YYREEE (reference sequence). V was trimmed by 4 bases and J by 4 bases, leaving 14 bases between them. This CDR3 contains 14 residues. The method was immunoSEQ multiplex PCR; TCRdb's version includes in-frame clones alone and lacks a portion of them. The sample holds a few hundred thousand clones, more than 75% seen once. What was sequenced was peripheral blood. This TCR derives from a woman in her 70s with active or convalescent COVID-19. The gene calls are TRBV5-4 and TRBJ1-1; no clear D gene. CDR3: CASSPRTPITEAFF. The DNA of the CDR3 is TGTGCCAGCAGCCCGAGGACTCCCATCACTGAAGCTTTCTTT.